A single sample is the source of the 18 T cell receptor beta chains below, sequenced in a study of spatial heterogeneity in lung cancer. Findings and limits, study-wide: In tumors, expanded intratumoral alpha and beta TCR counts tracked mutation counts.

Antigens for these TCRs are unknown. Sample time point: sample taken at primary tumor resection. TCRdb independently ran MiXCR on the 5' RACE reads; one entry per CDR3 protein. Of about 29,000 distinct CDR3 sequences listed, roughly 7.2% are singletons. Sequences were derived from lung tumor tissue, sampled at surgery. These receptors all come from a male donor with early-stage non-small cell lung cancer.

Many counts were recorded for this clonotype. The genes are TRBV7-9 and TRBJ2-7, with TRBD1 as a possible D gene (5 bases). The germline V gene encodes CDR1 SEHNR and CDR2 FQNEAQ (reference sequence). This CDR3 region has 13 residues. Trimming removed 5 bases from V and 6 bases from J, with 14 bases in between. The CDR3: CASSLDKRGEQYF. The CDR3, as DNA: TGTGCCAGCAGCCTTGACAAAAGGGGCGAGCAGTACTTC.

This rearrangement joins TRBV7-2 to TRBJ2-3; D call uncertain. The CDR3 extends over 13 amino acids. Germline V lookup: CDR1 SGHTA, CDR2 FQGNSA. V was clipped by 2 bases and J by 2 bases, with 5 bases between them. The CDR3 DNA is TGTGCCAGCAGCTTACTCGACACAGATACGCAGTATTTT. Translating it yields CASSLLDTDTQYF. The full variable domain, with the rest looked up from reference TRBV7-2 and TRBJ2-3, is GAGVSQSPSNKVTEKGKDVELRCDPISGHTALYWYRQSLGQGLEFLIYFQGNSAPDKSGLPSDRFSAERTGGSVSTLTIQRTQQEDSAVYLCASSLLDTDTQYFGPGTRLTVL.

This clonotype has a count of ten or more. V usage is TRBV6-6 and J usage is TRBJ2-3, with D possibly being TRBD2 (5 bases). Germline V gives CDR1 MNHNY, CDR2 SVGAGI (reference sequence). The V end lost 10 bases, the J end lost 2 bases, and 16 bases lay between the germline ends. The CDR3 is made up of 14 amino acids. CDR3 residues: CAISSRGLTDTQYF. The CDR3 DNA follows: TGTGCCATTTCTAGCCGTGGGCTCACAGATACGCAGTATTTT.

This clonotype was found many times. V usage is TRBV2 and J usage is TRBJ2-1; no clear D gene. The CDR3 is 10 residues long. With 8 bases removed from V and 9 bases from J, the gap between germline ends came to 8 bases. Germline V gene data show CDR1 as SNHLY and CDR2 as FYNNEI. CDR3 sequence: CASGPLEQFF. CDR3 nucleotides: TGTGCCAGCGGGCCCCTTGAGCAGTTCTTC.

This clonotype was detected a few times. This sequence joins TRBV20-1 and TRBJ1-4; no clear D. Germline V gene sequence: CDR1 DFQATT, CDR2 SNEGSKA (reference sequence). V was cut by 0 bases and J by 5 bases, with 16 bases left in between. CDR3 size: 16 residues. CDR3 bases: TGCAGTGCTAGAGATGCTGCTGGGATTTGGAATGAAAAACTGTTTTTT. Protein sequence: CSARDAAGIWNEKLFF.

The sample holds many counts of this clonotype. V usage is TRBV7-9 and J usage is TRBJ2-2; the match to TRBD2 covers 8 bases. This CDR3 has 17 amino acids. Germline V lookup: CDR1 SEHNR, CDR2 FQNEAQ (reference sequence). With 5 bases clipped from V and 4 bases from J, the junction kept 12 bases outside the gene matches. The CDR3 sequence: CASSPRRAGGSTGELFF. The CDR3 bases are TGTGCCAGCAGCCCCCGGAGGGCGGGGGGAAGCACCGGGGAGCTGTTTTTT.

By share, this clonotype ranks as large (0.1 to 1%). V usage is TRBV6-1 and J usage is TRBJ2-2; 8 bases align to TRBD1. Losses at the gene ends were 4 bases for V and 2 bases for J; bases not matched to a gene: 6. The CDR3 has 16 amino acids. Germline CDR1 MNHNS, CDR2 SASEGT. CDR3 DNA sequence: TGTGCCAGCAGTGTGTATGGGACAGGAAACACCGGGGAGCTGTTTTTT. It is translated as CASSVYGTGNTGELFF.

This clonotype has a count of ten or more. J is TRBJ2-4 and V is TRBV18; 7 bases line up with TRBD2. The CDR3 spans 16 residues. Germline V gene sequence: CDR1 KGHSH, CDR2 LQKENI. The J segment lost 3 bases and the V segment lost 6 bases, leaving 11 bases of the junction unmatched. Here the CDR3 DNA reads TGTGCCAGCTCGCTTGGGCCAGCGGGGCTCAAAAACATTCAGTACTTC. Translated, it gives CASSLGPAGLKNIQYF.

This clonotype has a count of ten or more. The rearrangement uses TRBV10-3 and TRBJ2-5, with 9 bases fitting TRBD1. Germline loops: CDR1 ENHRY, CDR2 SYGVKD. The CDR3 runs 15 residues. J gave up 1 base and V 5 bases, and 5 bases lay outside the gene matches. The CDR3 reads CAISRMTGGQETQYF. The CDR3 bases are TGTGCCATCAGTAGAATGACAGGGGGCCAAGAGACCCAGTACTTC.

The sample holds many counts of this clonotype. This sequence joins TRBV29-1 and TRBJ2-1, with TRBD1 matching over 7 bases. Germline assignment: CDR1 SQVTM and CDR2 ANQGSEA. V shed 8 bases, J shed 3 bases, and the junction held 10 bases outside the gene matches. This CDR3 is built from 14 residues. DNA of the CDR3: TGCAGCTCAAAGGGGGCTGTGGACTACAATGAGCAGTTCTTC. It yields the protein CSSKGAVDYNEQFF.

This clonotype was seen repeatedly, ten times or more. V is TRBV4-2 and J is TRBJ1-2; a weak D match, TRBD1 (5 bases). Germline CDR1 and CDR2: LGHNA and YNFKEQ. V dropped 0 bases and J dropped 8 bases, with 13 bases sitting between them. This CDR3 contains 14 residues. This CDR3 reads CASSQEGGTLGYTF. CDR3 bases: TGTGCCAGCAGCCAAGAAGGAGGGACGCTCGGCTACACCTTC.

This clonotype was seen more than once but under ten times. This chain connects TRBV6-6 to TRBJ2-3; D unresolved. Germline CDR1 reads MNHNY; CDR2 reads SVGAGI (reference sequence). The V end lost 6 bases, the J end lost 5 bases, and 6 bases lay between the germline ends. This CDR3 comprises 11 residues. CDR3 coding DNA: TGTGCCAGCAGAACCAGAGATACGCAGTATTTT. Its translation: CASRTRDTQYF.

This clonotype was detected many times. The rearrangement joins TRBV7-6 to TRBJ2-1; 7 bases line up with TRBD1. The V and J ends lost 5 bases and 9 bases, in that order; junction bases with no gene match: 13. CDR1 is SGHVS and CDR2 is FNYEAQ in the germline V gene. The length of the CDR3 is 15 residues. In nucleotides, the CDR3 is TGTGCCAGCAGCCGACAGGGCGAGAGGTCAAGTGAGCAGTTCTTC. Its translation: CASSRQGERSSEQFF.

Judged by abundance, this clonotype is medium-sized. This sequence joins TRBV20-1 and TRBJ2-5; D might be TRBD1 (6 bases). The germline V gene encodes CDR1 DFQATT and CDR2 SNEGSKA (reference sequence). V lost 3 bases and J 2 bases, leaving 13 bases between the germline ends. CDR3 length equals 14 residues. CDR3 in DNA: TGCAGTGCTAGCCCCAGGGGCCGTCAAGAGACCCAGTACTTC. It specifies CSASPRGRQETQYF.

This clonotype was detected ten times or more. V and J are TRBV7-2 and TRBJ2-7; maybe TRBD1 (6 bases). The CDR3 consists of 17 residues. The V gene's germline CDR1 is SGHTA and CDR2 FQGNSA. With 5 bases removed from V and 2 bases from J, the gap between germline ends came to 22 bases. The CDR3 spells CASSRLVDSVMAYEQYF. The DNA of the CDR3 is TGTGCCAGCAGCCGCCTGGTGGACAGTGTGATGGCCTACGAGCAGTACTTC. The full variable domain, with the rest looked up from reference TRBV7-2 and TRBJ2-7, is GAGVSQSPSNKVTEKGKDVELRCDPISGHTALYWYRQSLGQGLEFLIYFQGNSAPDKSGLPSDRFSAERTGGSVSTLTIQRTQQEDSAVYLCASSRLVDSVMAYEQYFGPGTRLTVT.

This clonotype occurred many times. The chain has TRBV2 and TRBJ2-7; the D is unclear. Trimming removed 7 bases from V and 5 bases from J, with 15 bases in between. Germline V lookup: CDR1 SNHLY, CDR2 FYNNEI. CDR3 length equals 13 residues. The CDR3 DNA follows: TGTGCCAGCACCTACCGGTCCCGGGACGAGCAGTACTTC. Residues: CASTYRSRDEQYF.

The V call is TRBV28, the J call TRBJ1-2; D is perhaps TRBD1 (5 bases). Deletions cut 1 base from V and 7 bases from J, with 13 bases between. The length of the CDR3 is 14 residues. Germline V gene data show CDR1 as MDHEN and CDR2 as SYDVKM. The CDR3 bases are TGTGCCAGCAGTTTATTCCGGGACTGGGCTGGCTACACCTTC. It encodes CASSLFRDWAGYTF.

The V and J genes are TRBV7-8 and TRBJ2-7; 10 bases line up with TRBD2. Unmatched junction bases numbered 7, after V lost 5 bases and J lost 0 bases. CDR1 is SGHVS and CDR2 is FQNEAQ in the germline V gene. There are 16 residues in the CDR3. The CDR3 DNA follows: TGTGCCAGCAGCCCGAAACTAGCGGGGAACTCCTACGAGCAGTACTTC. Its protein is CASSPKLAGNSYEQYF.